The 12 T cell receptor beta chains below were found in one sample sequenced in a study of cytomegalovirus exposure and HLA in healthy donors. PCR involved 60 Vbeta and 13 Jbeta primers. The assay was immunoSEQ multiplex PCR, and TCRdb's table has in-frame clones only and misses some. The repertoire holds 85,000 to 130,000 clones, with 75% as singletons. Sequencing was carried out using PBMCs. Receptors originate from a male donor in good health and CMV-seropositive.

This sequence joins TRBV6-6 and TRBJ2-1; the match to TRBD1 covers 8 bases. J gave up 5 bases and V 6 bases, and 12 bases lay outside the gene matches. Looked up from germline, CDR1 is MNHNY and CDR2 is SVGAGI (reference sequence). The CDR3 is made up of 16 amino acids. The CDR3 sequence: CASRNTDRATDNEQFF. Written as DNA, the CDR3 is TGTGCCAGCAGAAATACGGACAGGGCCACCGACAATGAGCAGTTCTTC.

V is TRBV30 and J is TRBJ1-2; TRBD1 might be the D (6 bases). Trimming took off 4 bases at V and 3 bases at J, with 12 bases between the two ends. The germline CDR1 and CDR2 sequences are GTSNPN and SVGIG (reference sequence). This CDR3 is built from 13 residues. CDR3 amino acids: CAWIGGRDYGYTF. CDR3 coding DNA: TGTGCCTGGATCGGGGGGCGCGACTATGGCTACACCTTC.

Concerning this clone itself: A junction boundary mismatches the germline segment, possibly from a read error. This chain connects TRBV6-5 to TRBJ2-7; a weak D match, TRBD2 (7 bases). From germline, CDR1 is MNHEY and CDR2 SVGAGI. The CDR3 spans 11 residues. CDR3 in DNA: TGTGCCAGCAGTCTCCGGGGGGACACCAACTTC. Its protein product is CASSLRGDTNF.

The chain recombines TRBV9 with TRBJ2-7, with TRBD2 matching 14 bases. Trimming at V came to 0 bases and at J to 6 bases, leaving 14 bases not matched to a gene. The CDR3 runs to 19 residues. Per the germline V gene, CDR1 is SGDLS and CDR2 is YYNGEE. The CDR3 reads CASSVGPPLSGLAGGEQYF. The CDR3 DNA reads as TGTGCCAGCAGCGTAGGACCACCCCTCTCCGGACTAGCGGGGGGCGAGCAGTACTTC. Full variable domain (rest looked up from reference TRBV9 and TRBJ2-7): DSGVTQTPKHLITATGQRVTLRCSPRSGDLSVYWYQQSLDQGLQFLIQYYNGEERAKGNILERFSAQQFPDLHSELNLSSLELGDSALYFCASSVGPPLSGLAGGEQYFGPGTRLTVT.

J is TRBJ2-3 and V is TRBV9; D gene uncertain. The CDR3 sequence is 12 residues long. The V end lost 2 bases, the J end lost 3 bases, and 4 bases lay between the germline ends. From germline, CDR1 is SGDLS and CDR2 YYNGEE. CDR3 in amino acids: CASSVQTDTQYF. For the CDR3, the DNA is TGTGCCAGCAGCGTTCAGACAGATACGCAGTATTTT.

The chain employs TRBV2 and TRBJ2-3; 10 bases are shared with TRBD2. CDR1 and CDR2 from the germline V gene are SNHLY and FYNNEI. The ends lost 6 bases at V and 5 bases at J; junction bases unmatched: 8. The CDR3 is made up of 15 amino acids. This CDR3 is CASRGSGGAQDTQYF. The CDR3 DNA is TGTGCCAGCAGGGGGAGCGGGGGGGCCCAAGATACGCAGTATTTT.

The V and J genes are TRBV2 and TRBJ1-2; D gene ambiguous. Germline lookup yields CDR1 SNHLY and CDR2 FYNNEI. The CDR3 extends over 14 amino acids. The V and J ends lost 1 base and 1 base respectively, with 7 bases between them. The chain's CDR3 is CASSEDWSNYGYTF. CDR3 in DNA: TGTGCCAGCAGTGAAGATTGGAGTAACTATGGCTACACCTTC.

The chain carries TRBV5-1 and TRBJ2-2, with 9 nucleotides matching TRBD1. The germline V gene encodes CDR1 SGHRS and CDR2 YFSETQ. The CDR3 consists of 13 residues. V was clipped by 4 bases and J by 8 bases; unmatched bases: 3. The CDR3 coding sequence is TGCGCCAGCAGCCAACAGGGGGCGGGGGAGCTGTTTTTT. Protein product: CASSQQGAGELFF.

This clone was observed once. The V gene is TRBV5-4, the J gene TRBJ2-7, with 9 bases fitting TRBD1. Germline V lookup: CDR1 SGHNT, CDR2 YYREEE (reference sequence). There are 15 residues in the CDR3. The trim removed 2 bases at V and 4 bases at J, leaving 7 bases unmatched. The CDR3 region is CASSLRQGDSYEQYF. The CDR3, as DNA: TGTGCCAGCAGCTTACGACAGGGGGATTCGTACGAGCAGTACTTC.

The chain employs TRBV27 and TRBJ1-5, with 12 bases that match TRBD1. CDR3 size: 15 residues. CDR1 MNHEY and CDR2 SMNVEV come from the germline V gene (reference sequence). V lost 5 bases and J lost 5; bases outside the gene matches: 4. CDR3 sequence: CASSKGQGADQPQHF. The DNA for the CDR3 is TGTGCCAGCAGTAAGGGACAGGGGGCAGATCAGCCCCAGCATTTT.

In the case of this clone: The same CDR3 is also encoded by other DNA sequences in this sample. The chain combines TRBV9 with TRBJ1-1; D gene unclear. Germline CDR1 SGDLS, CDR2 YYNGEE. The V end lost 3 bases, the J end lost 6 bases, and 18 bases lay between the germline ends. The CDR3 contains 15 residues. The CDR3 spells CASSANPSRDSEAFF. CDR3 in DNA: TGTGCCAGCAGCGCAAACCCCTCGCGAGACTCTGAAGCTTTCTTT.

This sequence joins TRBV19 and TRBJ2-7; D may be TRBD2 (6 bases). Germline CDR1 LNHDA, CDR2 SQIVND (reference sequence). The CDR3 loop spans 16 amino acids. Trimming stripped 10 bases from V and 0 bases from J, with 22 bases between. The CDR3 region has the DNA TGTGCCACTAGCGATGAGAGGTCCTCCAGCTCCTACGAGCAGTACTTC. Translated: CATSDERSSSSYEQYF. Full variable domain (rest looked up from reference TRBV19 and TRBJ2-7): DGGITQSPKYLFRKEGQNVTLSCEQNLNHDAMYWYRQDPGQGLRLIYYSQIVNDFQKGDIAEGYSVSREKKESFPLTVTSAQKNPTAFYLCATSDERSSSSYEQYFGPGTRLTVT.